What follows are 14 T cell receptor beta chains derived from one specimen sequenced in a study of T cells after yellow fever vaccination. One entry per CDR3 protein, called by TCRdb with MiXCR from the 5' RACE reads. The sample carries a few hundred thousand distinct CDR3 sequences, approximately 3% recorded once. The sequencing here drew on CD4+ T cells sorted from PBMCs, taken 10 days after the yellow fever booster vaccination. These receptors were obtained from a man younger than 35 who received the YFV17D yellow fever vaccine.

The CDR3 protein is CASSPGSSGYTF. CDR3 in DNA: TGTGCCAGCAGCCCCGGATCCTCCGGCTACACCTTC. The gene calls are TRBV6-6 and TRBJ1-2; D is uncertain. V was trimmed by 6 bases and J by 8 bases, leaving 13 bases between them. Germline CDR1 reads MNHNY; CDR2 reads SVGAGI (reference sequence). The CDR3 has 12 residues.

This clonotype was seen a handful of times. V and J are TRBV5-4 and TRBJ2-2; possibly TRBD2 for D (5 bases). CDR3 size: 16 residues. V was cut by 5 bases and J by 6 bases, with 20 bases left in between. CDR1 SGHNT and CDR2 YYREEE come from the germline V gene (reference sequence). The CDR3 is CASRALLTILPGELFF. For the CDR3, the DNA is TGTGCCAGCAGGGCACTATTGACTATCCTCCCCGGGGAGCTGTTTTTT.

This clonotype was recorded a few times. V and J are TRBV9 and TRBJ2-3; D might be TRBD2 (5 bases). Germline CDR1 and CDR2: SGDLS and YYNGEE. The V end was cut by 0 bases, the J end by 0 bases, with 11 bases between. The CDR3 covers 16 residues. DNA of the CDR3: TGTGCCAGCAGCGTAGCGAGCGGCACTAGCACAGATACGCAGTATTTT. Protein: CASSVASGTSTDTQYF.

A few counts support this clonotype. The chain combines TRBV5-5 with TRBJ1-5; D remains unclear. Deletions cut 1 base from V and 0 bases from J, with 8 bases between. The length of the CDR3 is 15 residues. Germline lookup yields CDR1 SGHKS and CDR2 YYEKEE (reference sequence). The CDR3 nucleotides are TGTGCCAGCAGCTTGAGATACATTAGCAATCAGCCCCAGCATTTT. Its protein is CASSLRYISNQPQHF.

This clonotype was counted at least ten times. The chain links TRBV18 to TRBJ2-1; D unresolved. CDR1 and CDR2 from the germline V gene are KGHSH and LQKENI. This CDR3 is built from 13 residues. V lost 3 bases and J lost 8, with 11 bases in between. This CDR3 reads CASSPPSKDEQFF. CDR3 nucleotides: TGTGCCAGCTCACCTCCCTCGAAGGATGAGCAGTTCTTC.

This clonotype was seen at least ten times. The V call is TRBV5-5, the J call TRBJ2-4; D call uncertain. Trimming cost V 0 bases and J 10 bases, with 14 bases left between them. The CDR3 loop spans 14 amino acids. Germline CDR1 SGHKS, CDR2 YYEKEE (reference sequence). The CDR3 is CASSLDDNGRIQYF. DNA of the CDR3: TGTGCCAGCAGCTTGGATGACAATGGAAGGATTCAGTACTTC.

This clonotype was counted only a few times. The CDR3 loop is CASSFLPDRQSYEQYV. Written as DNA, the CDR3 is TGTGCCAGCAGCTTCTTACCGGACAGACAATCCTACGAGCAGTACGTC. The chain has TRBV5-6 and TRBJ2-7, with D perhaps TRBD1 (6 bases). CDR1 is SGHDT and CDR2 is YYEEEE in the germline V gene. Trimming removed 2 bases at V and 1 base at J, with 16 bases between. There are 16 residues in the CDR3.

This clonotype has ten or more counts. This chain links TRBV7-2 with TRBJ2-2; possible D gene TRBD2, 6 bases. With 5 bases removed from V and 1 base from J, the gap between germline ends came to 20 bases. Germline CDR1 is SGHTA and CDR2 is FQGNSA. The CDR3 has 18 residues. CDR3 region: CASSPPSGRGWNTGELFF. The CDR3 DNA sequence: TGTGCCAGCAGCCCCCCCTCGGGCCGGGGGTGGAACACCGGGGAGCTGTTTTTT.

Ten or more counts support this clonotype. This rearrangement joins TRBV5-1 to TRBJ1-3; D perhaps matches TRBD1 (6 bases). The CDR3 totals 14 residues. Germline CDR1 SGHRS, CDR2 YFSETQ. The V end lost 6 bases, the J end lost 6 bases, and 16 bases lay between the germline ends. CDR3 residues: CASTQGTGPNTIYF. The CDR3 DNA is TGCGCCAGCACCCAAGGCACAGGGCCAAACACCATATATTTT.

This clonotype was seen repeatedly, ten times or more. The J gene is TRBJ1-1, the V gene TRBV29-1, with D tentatively TRBD1 (5 bases). V lost 6 bases, J lost 3 bases, and 11 bases lay in between. The CDR3 runs to 12 residues. The germline gives CDR1 SQVTM, CDR2 ANQGSEA. CDR3 nucleotides: TGCAGCGTGGGGACCGCGGACACTGAAGCTTTCTTT. Protein: CSVGTADTEAFF.

This chain joins TRBV12-3 or TRBV12-4 and TRBJ2-5, with 12 bases identical to TRBD2. V lost 2 bases and J lost 5; bases outside the gene matches: 3. CDR3 length: 15 residues. The CDR3 DNA reads TGTGCCAGCAGTTTAACTAGCGGGGGGCGCGAGACCCAGTACTTC. It encodes CASSLTSGGRETQYF.

This clonotype was recorded many times. This sequence joins TRBV7-2 and TRBJ1-1; D call uncertain. Per the germline V gene, CDR1 is SGHTA and CDR2 is FQGNSA. V was shortened by 1 base and J by 0 bases, with 6 bases between the two germline ends. The CDR3 is made up of 14 amino acids. The CDR3 region has the DNA TGTGCCAGCAGCTTAGTCTGGATGAACACTGAAGCTTTCTTT. Translating it yields CASSLVWMNTEAFF.

The table lists this clonotype with many counts. The rearrangement links TRBV4-1 to TRBJ1-2; D not resolved. Germline CDR1 MGHRA, CDR2 YSYEKL. Trimming removed 0 bases at V and 8 bases at J, with 7 bases between. The CDR3 is made up of 12 amino acids. CDR3 sequence (DNA): TGCGCCAGCAGCCAAGATAAGATGGGCTACACCTTC. Its protein is CASSQDKMGYTF.

The genes are TRBV9 and TRBJ1-2, with D hard to call. Deletions cut 5 bases from V and 0 bases from J, with 17 bases between. The CDR3 has 16 residues. Per germline, CDR1 SGDLS and CDR2 YYNGEE. CDR3 nucleotide sequence: TGTGCCAGCAGTCCCCCGGCCGCACAACCTAACTATGGCTACACCTTC. It specifies CASSPPAAQPNYGYTF.